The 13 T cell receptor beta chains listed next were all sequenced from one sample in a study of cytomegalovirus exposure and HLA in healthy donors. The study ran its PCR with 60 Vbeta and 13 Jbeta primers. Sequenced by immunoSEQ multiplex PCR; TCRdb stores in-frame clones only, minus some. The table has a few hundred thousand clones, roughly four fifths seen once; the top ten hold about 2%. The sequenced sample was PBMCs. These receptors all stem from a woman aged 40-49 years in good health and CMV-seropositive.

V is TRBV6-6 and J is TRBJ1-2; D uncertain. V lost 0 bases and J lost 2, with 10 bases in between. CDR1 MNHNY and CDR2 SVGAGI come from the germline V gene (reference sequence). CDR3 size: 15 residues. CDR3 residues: CASSYSINGNYGYTF. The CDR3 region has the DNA TGTGCCAGCAGTTACTCGATTAACGGGAACTATGGCTACACCTTC.

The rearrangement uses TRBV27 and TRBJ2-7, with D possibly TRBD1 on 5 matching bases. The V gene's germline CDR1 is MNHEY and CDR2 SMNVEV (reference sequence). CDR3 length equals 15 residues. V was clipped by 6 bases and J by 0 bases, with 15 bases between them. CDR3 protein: CASRNTRAISYEQYF. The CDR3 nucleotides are TGTGCCAGCAGGAACACCAGGGCGATCTCCTACGAGCAGTACTTC.

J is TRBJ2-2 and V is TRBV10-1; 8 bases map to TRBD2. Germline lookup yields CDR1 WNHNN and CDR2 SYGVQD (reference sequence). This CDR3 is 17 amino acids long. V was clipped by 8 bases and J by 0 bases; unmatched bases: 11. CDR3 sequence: CASHSLTGLANTGELFF. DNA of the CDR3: TGCGCCAGCCATTCATTAACGGGACTAGCGAACACCGGGGAGCTGTTTTTT.

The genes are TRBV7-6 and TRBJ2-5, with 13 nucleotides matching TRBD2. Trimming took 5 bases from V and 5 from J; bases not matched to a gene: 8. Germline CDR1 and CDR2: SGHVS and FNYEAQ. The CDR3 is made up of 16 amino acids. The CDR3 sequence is CASSPRTSGSGETQYF. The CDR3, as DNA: TGTGCCAGCAGCCCTAGGACTAGCGGGAGCGGGGAGACCCAGTACTTC.

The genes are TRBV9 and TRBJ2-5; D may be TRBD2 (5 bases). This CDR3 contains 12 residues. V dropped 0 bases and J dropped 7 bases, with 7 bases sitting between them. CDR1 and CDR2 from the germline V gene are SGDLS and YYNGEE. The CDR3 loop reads CASSVELGTQYF. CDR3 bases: TGTGCCAGCAGCGTAGAACTAGGGACCCAGTACTTC.

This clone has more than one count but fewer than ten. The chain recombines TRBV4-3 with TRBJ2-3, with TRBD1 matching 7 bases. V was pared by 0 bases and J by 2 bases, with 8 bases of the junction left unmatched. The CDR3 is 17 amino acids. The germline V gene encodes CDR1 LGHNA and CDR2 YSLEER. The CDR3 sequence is CASSQDLVGQHTDTQYF. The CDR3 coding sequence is TGCGCCAGCAGCCAAGATCTGGTGGGACAGCACACAGATACGCAGTATTTT.

In DNA, the CDR3 is TGCGCCAGCAGAGACCAGGTCGGGAGCGGAAAGGGCGAGCAGTACTTC. Its protein is CASRDQVGSGKGEQYF. The chain employs TRBV4-1 and TRBJ2-7; D perhaps matches TRBD2 (6 bases). V was clipped by 6 bases and J by 6 bases, with 24 bases between them. CDR3 length: 16 amino acids. Germline V CDR1 and CDR2: MGHRA, YSYEKL.

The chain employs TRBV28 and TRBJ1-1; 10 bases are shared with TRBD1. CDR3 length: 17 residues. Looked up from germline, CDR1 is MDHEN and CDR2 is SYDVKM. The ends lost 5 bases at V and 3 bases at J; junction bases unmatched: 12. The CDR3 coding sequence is TGTGCCAGCAGTGAAACCGGGACAGGGGCCGCGTACACTGAAGCTTTCTTT. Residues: CASSETGTGAAYTEAFF.

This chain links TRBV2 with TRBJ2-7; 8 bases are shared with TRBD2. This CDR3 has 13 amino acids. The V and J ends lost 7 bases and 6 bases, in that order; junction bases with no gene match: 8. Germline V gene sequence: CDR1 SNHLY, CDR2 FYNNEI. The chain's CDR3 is CASISGIQLEQYF. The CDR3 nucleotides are TGTGCCAGCATTAGCGGGATCCAACTCGAGCAGTACTTC.

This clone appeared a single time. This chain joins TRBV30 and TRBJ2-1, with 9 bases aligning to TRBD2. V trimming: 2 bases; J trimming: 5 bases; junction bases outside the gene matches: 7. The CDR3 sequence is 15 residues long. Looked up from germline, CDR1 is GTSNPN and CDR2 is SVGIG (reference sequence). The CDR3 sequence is CAWSRGIAGDNEQFF. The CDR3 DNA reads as TGTGCCTGGAGTAGAGGTATAGCGGGAGACAATGAGCAGTTCTTC.

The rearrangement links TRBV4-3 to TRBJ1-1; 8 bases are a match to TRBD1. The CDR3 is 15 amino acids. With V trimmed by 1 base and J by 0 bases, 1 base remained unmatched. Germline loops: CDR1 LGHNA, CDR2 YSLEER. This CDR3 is CASSQAGQVNTEAFF. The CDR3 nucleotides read TGCGCCAGCAGCCAAGCGGGACAGGTGAACACTGAAGCTTTCTTT.

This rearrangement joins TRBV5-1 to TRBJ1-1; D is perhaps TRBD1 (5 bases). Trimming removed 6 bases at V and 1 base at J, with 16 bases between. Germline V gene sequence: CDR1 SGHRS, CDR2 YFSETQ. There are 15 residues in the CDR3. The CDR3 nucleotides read TGCGCCAGCAACACTGGAGGGGTCGGGAACACTGAAGCTTTCTTT. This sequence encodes CASNTGGVGNTEAFF.

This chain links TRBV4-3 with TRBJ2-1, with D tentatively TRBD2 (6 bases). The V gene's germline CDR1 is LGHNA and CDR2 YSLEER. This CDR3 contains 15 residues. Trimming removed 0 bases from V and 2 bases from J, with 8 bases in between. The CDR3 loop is CASSQDPGAYNEQFF. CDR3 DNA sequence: TGCGCCAGCAGCCAAGATCCGGGGGCCTACAATGAGCAGTTCTTC.